One sample yielded the 14 T cell receptor beta chains listed below, sequenced in a study of blood T cells in healthy people across ages. A J-beta primer mix and a sample-barcoded 5' primer were used in a second PCR of about 7 to 12 cycles. MiXCR was run by TCRdb on the 5' RACE reads, yielding one entry per CDR3 protein. The data show around 1,000,000 distinct CDR3 sequences, approximately 25% seen once. The data also belong to a second study, concerning T cells of mothers and their children.

Sequenced: blood. These receptors came from a girl aged 2 to 10 in good health.

The chain couples TRBV28 to TRBJ2-5; possible D gene TRBD2, 6 bases. The CDR3 is 14 amino acids. From germline, CDR1 is MDHEN and CDR2 SYDVKM. The germline V and J ends were trimmed by 4 bases and 5 bases, with 14 bases remaining between them. CDR3 in amino acids: CASSSGGIGETQYF. CDR3 nucleotides: TGTGCCAGCAGTTCCGGGGGAATCGGTGAGACCCAGTACTTC.

This clonotype was counted only a few times. The V gene is TRBV9, the J gene TRBJ2-1, with 8 bases fitting TRBD2. CDR3 length: 17 amino acids. The ends lost 0 bases at V and 8 bases at J; junction bases unmatched: 13. The germline V gene encodes CDR1 SGDLS and CDR2 YYNGEE. The CDR3 DNA sequence: TGTGCCAGCAGCGTAGCCCCTTCCGGGAGGGCCCCTCATGAGCAGTTCTTC. Translated, it gives CASSVAPSGRAPHEQFF.

This sequence joins TRBV6-6 and TRBJ2-3; D gene uncertain. Looked up from germline, CDR1 is MNHNY and CDR2 is SVGAGI (reference sequence). The CDR3 covers 13 residues. V dropped 2 bases and J dropped 2 bases, with 5 bases sitting between them. As DNA, the CDR3 is TGTGCCAGCAGTTACCAACTCACAGATACGCAGTATTTT. Protein sequence: CASSYQLTDTQYF.

This clonotype was detected only a few times. V and J are TRBV5-1 and TRBJ2-2; 8 bases align to TRBD1. The junction had 5 bases not matched to a gene; V was cut back by 5 bases and J by 5 bases. The germline V gene has CDR1 SGHRS and CDR2 YFSETQ. The CDR3 extends over 14 amino acids. The CDR3 region has the DNA TGCGCCAGCAGGGACAGGGTAATAACCGGGGAGCTGTTTTTT. Translation gives CASRDRVITGELFF.

The rearrangement uses TRBV7-3 and TRBJ2-3; D gene uncertain. Germline CDR1 reads SGHTA; CDR2 reads FQGTGA. This CDR3 is built from 15 residues. Trimming left V 1 base short and J 0 bases short, with 8 bases between. CDR3 sequence (DNA): TGTGCCAGCAGCTTAATGTTCGGCAGCACAGATACGCAGTATTTT. Translated: CASSLMFGSTDTQYF.

This clonotype was observed a few times. V is TRBV4-1 and J is TRBJ1-4, with D possibly matching TRBD1 (5 bases). V dropped 1 base and J dropped 8 bases, with 14 bases sitting between them. Germline-derived CDR1 and CDR2 are MGHRA and YSYEKL. This CDR3 has 15 amino acids. The CDR3 sequence is CASSQVMDGGEKLFF. CDR3 coding DNA: TGCGCCAGCAGCCAAGTGATGGACGGGGGGGAAAAACTGTTTTTT.

CDR3 region: CASSLPWGGSYEQYF. The CDR3 coding sequence is TGTGCCAGCAGTCTTCCATGGGGGGGATCCTACGAGCAGTACTTC. V and J are TRBV28 and TRBJ2-5; the match to TRBD2 covers 7 bases. The J call may be wrong; the DNA end is better matched by TRBJ2-7. In germline, CDR1 is MDHEN, CDR2 SYDVKM. The CDR3 is made up of 15 amino acids.

This clonotype came up a few times. The genes are TRBV5-1 and TRBJ2-5; 9 bases agree with TRBD1. The J call could be wrong; TRBJ2-1 is a better fit for the DNA end. Germline CDR1 reads SGHRS; CDR2 reads YFSETQ. The length of the CDR3 is 17 residues. CDR3: CASSLVVGTGLYNEQFF. As DNA, the CDR3 is TGCGCCAGCAGCTTGGTGGTGGGGACAGGGCTATACAATGAGCAGTTCTTC.

The chain joins TRBV20-1 to TRBJ2-3; 7 bases match TRBD2. The V segment lost 2 bases and the J segment 6 bases; nucleotides outside the gene matches: 20. This CDR3 is built from 18 residues. In germline, CDR1 is DFQATT, CDR2 SNEGSKA (reference sequence). The CDR3 DNA follows: TGCAGTGCTAGAATTACCAGCGGGAAATTCGGTTTGAGGGATACGCAGTATTTT. This translates into CSARITSGKFGLRDTQYF.

CDR3: CSVDDMQRSANYGYTF. In DNA form, the CDR3 reads TGCAGCGTTGACGACATGCAGAGGAGTGCTAACTATGGCTACACCTTC. The chain recombines TRBV29-1 with TRBJ1-2, with D uncertain. Germline CDR1 and CDR2: SQVTM and ANQGSEA. V shed 3 bases and J shed 0 bases, with 17 bases lying between them. CDR3 length: 16 residues.

The V call is TRBV12-3 or TRBV12-4, the J call TRBJ2-7, with a weak D call TRBD2 (6 bases). This CDR3 is built from 14 residues. The germline V and J ends were trimmed by 5 bases and 3 bases, with 14 bases remaining between them. CDR3 coding DNA: TGTGCCAGCAGTCGGGAGTACCAACTCTACGAGCAGTACTTC. Amino acid sequence: CASSREYQLYEQYF.

There are a few counts of this clonotype. The chain couples TRBV5-1 to TRBJ2-5; maybe TRBD2 (5 bases). Per germline, CDR1 SGHRS and CDR2 YFSETQ. The V end lost 6 bases, the J end lost 2 bases, and 11 bases lay between the germline ends. This CDR3 is built from 13 residues. The CDR3 nucleotides are TGCGCCAGCACAGGAGGCTTACAAGAGACCCAGTACTTC. Protein product: CASTGGLQETQYF.

The genes are TRBV7-8 and TRBJ1-4; TRBD1 is a possible D gene (5 bases). V was trimmed by 6 bases and J by 7 bases, leaving 9 bases between them. CDR1 is SGHVS, CDR2 FQNEAQ, per germline. This CDR3 has 12 amino acids. The CDR3: CASRGPSEKLFF. CDR3 coding DNA: TGTGCCAGCAGGGGGCCAAGTGAAAAACTGTTTTTT. Full variable domain (remainder filled in from reference TRBV7-8 and TRBJ1-4): GAGVSQSPRYKVAKRGQDVALRCDPISGHVSLFWYQQALGQGPEFLTYFQNEAQLDKSGLPSDRFFAERPEGSVSTLKIQRTQQEDSAVYLCASRGPSEKLFFGSGTQLSVL.

This clonotype has just a few counts. The chain uses TRBV7-2 and TRBJ1-5, with D maybe TRBD1 (5 bases). The V and J ends lost 5 bases and 6 bases respectively, with 8 bases between them. This CDR3 contains 12 residues. Germline values: CDR1 SGHTA, CDR2 FQGNSA. This chain's CDR3 is CASSMGGQPQHF. CDR3 in DNA: TGTGCCAGCAGCATGGGGGGTCAGCCCCAGCATTTT. The complete variable domain, with remaining parts taken from reference TRBV7-2 and TRBJ1-5, reads GAGVSQSPSNKVTEKGKDVELRCDPISGHTALYWYRQSLGQGLEFLIYFQGNSAPDKSGLPSDRFSAERTGGSVSTLTIQRTQQEDSAVYLCASSMGGQPQHFGDGTRLSIL.